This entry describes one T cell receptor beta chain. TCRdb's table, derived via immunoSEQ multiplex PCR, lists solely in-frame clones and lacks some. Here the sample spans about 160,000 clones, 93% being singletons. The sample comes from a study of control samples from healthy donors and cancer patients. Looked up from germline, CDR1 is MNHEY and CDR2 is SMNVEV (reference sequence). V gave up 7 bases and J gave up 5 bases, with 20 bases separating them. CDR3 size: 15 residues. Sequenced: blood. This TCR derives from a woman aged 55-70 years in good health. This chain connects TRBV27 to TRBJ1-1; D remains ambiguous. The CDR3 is CASNIAQRPGTEAFF. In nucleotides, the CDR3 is TGTGCCAGCAACATTGCCCAGCGCCCTGGAACTGAAGCTTTCTTT.